Each of the 6 T cell receptor beta chains below was sequenced from the same sample in a study of shared T cell receptors in the human thymus (dated by TCRdb to about 2021). The library was produced with the immunoSEQ multiplex PCR assay. TCRdb provides this immuneACCESS table in a form limited to in-frame rearrangements. Some clones are lacking; in checked studies, under half of them reflect an unresolved V gene, and why the rest are absent is not known. Across this sample there are fewer than 700,000 clones, with over 75% seen only once. The ten largest make up around 0.0099% of the sample. These data also formed part of another study, on human thymus T cells.

The sequenced sample was thymocytes. These receptors came from a boy under two years old with a congenital heart defect. Donor details come from another sample of the same person, matched by shared clones.

The chain combines TRBV4-2 with TRBJ2-1; D gene ambiguous. This CDR3 is built from 14 residues. Germline V gene lookup returns CDR1 LGHNA and CDR2 YNFKEQ. V was cut by 5 bases and J by 3 bases, with 11 bases left in between. The chain's CDR3 is CASSTVFNYNEQFF. The DNA for the CDR3 is TGTGCCAGCAGCACAGTTTTTAACTACAATGAGCAGTTCTTC.

V gene TRBV9 combines with J gene TRBJ1-2; D is possibly TRBD1 (6 bases). The CDR3 totals 17 residues. The germline V gene encodes CDR1 SGDLS and CDR2 YYNGEE. The V gene lost 2 bases and the J gene lost 0 bases, with 17 bases spanning the gap. The CDR3 DNA reads as TGTGCCAGCAGCGTGGCACGACAGGTTCCTCCTAACTATGGCTACACCTTC. Protein: CASSVARQVPPNYGYTF.

The chain couples TRBV12-5 to TRBJ2-2, with 9 bases that match TRBD1. Germline V lookup: CDR1 LGHNT, CDR2 FRNRAP. This CDR3 contains 16 residues. Trimming took 2 bases from V and 5 from J; bases not matched to a gene: 6. The DNA of the CDR3 is TGTGCTAGTGGTTTGACACGCGGGACAGGGACCGGGGAGCTGTTTTTT. It is translated as CASGLTRGTGTGELFF.

V is TRBV19 and J is TRBJ2-1; 12 bases are shared with TRBD2. The CDR3 contains 20 residues. With 1 base clipped from V and 4 bases from J, the junction kept 14 bases outside the gene matches. Germline V CDR1 and CDR2: LNHDA, SQIVND (reference sequence). The CDR3 DNA reads as TGTGCCAGTAGTATAGGAGGGGCGCTAGCGGGAGGGCCCGGGTACAATGAGCAGTTCTTC. This translates into CASSIGGALAGGPGYNEQFF.

This chain connects TRBV4-1 to TRBJ2-7; D is perhaps TRBD1 (5 bases). The CDR3 covers 15 residues. V dropped 2 bases and J dropped 2 bases, with 13 bases sitting between them. CDR1 MGHRA and CDR2 YSYEKL come from the germline V gene. Here the CDR3 DNA reads TGCGCCAGCAGCCAAACGACAGCCTTACCCTACGAGCAGTACTTC. Its translation is CASSQTTALPYEQYF.

The chain couples TRBV10-3 to TRBJ1-5, with a possible D match to TRBD1 (6 bases). The CDR3 spans 14 residues. Germline V lookup: CDR1 ENHRY, CDR2 SYGVKD. Trimming took 10 bases from V and 2 from J, leaving 15 bases between them. DNA of the CDR3: TGTGCCAGCCAAACAGGGTATGGCAATCAGCCCCAGCATTTT. Translation gives CASQTGYGNQPQHF.